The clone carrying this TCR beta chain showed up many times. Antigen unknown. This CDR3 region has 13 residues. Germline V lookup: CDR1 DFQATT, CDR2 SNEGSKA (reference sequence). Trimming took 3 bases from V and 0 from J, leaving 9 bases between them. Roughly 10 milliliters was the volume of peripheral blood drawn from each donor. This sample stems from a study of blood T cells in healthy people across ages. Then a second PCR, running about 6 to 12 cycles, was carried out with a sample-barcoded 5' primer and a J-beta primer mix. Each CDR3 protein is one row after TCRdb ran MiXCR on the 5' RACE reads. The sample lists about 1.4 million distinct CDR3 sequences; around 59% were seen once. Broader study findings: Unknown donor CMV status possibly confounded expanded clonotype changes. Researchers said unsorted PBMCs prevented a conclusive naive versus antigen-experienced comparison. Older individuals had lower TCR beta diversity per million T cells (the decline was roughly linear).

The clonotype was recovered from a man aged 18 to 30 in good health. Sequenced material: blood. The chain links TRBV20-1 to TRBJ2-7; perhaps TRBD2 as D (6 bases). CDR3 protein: CSARGTDSYEQYF. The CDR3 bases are TGCAGTGCTAGGGGGACTGACTCCTACGAGCAGTACTTC.